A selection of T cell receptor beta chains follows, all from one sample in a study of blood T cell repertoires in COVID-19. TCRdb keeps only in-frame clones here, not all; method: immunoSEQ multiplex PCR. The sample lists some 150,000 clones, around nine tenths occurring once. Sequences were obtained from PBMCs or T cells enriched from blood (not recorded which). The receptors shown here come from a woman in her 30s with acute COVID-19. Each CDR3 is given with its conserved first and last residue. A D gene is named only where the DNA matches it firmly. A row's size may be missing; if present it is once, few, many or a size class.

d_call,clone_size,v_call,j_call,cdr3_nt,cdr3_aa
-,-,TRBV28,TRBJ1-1,TGTGCCAGCAGTTTTTTTGGGGCGGCGAACACTGAAGCTTTCTTT,CASSFFGAANTEAFF
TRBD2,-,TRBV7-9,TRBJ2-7,TGTGCCAGCAGCTTAGCGGTCGCTAGCGGGAGTTACGAGCAGTACTTC,CASSLAVASGSYEQYF
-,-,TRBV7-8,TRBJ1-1,TGTGCCAGCAGCTTATTTACAGGGATAAGTGCCACTGAAGCTTTCTTT,CASSLFTGISATEAFF
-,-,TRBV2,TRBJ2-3,TGTGCCAGCATGAGAACAGATACGCAGTATTTT,CASMRTDTQYF
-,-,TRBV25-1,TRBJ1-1,TGTGCCAGCAGTGAGTCCGGGGGCACTGAAGCTTTCTTT,CASSESGGTEAFF
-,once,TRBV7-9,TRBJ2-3,TGTGCCAGCAGCTTAGGCGGCACAGATACGCAGTATTTT,CASSLGGTDTQYF
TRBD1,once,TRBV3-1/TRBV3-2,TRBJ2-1,TGTGCCAGCAGCCGGACAGGGTCTGGTTACAATGAGCAGTTCTTC,CASSRTGSGYNEQFF
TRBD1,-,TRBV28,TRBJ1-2,TGTGCCAGCAGTACCTGGACAGGGGGCGTGAATGGCTACACCTTC,CASSTWTGGVNGYTF
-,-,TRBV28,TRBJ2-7,TGTGCCAGCAGCCACAGCTCCTACGAGCAGTACTTC,CASSHSSYEQYF
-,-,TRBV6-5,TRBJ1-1,TGTGCCAGCAGTTACGCCAGGCGCGAAGTCGAAGCTTTCTTT,CASSYARREVEAFF
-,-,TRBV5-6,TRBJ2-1,TGTGCCAGCAGCGTGGACAGATTGCCCTACAATGAGCAGTTCTTC,CASSVDRLPYNEQFF
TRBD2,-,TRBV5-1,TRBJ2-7,TGCGCCAGCAGCTCGACTAGCGGGAGCTCCTACGAGCAGTACTTC,CASSSTSGSSYEQYF
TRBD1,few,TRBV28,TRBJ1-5,TGTGCCAGCAGCCTGGTGACAGGGGGTTCTCAGCCCCAGCATTTT,CASSLVTGGSQPQHF